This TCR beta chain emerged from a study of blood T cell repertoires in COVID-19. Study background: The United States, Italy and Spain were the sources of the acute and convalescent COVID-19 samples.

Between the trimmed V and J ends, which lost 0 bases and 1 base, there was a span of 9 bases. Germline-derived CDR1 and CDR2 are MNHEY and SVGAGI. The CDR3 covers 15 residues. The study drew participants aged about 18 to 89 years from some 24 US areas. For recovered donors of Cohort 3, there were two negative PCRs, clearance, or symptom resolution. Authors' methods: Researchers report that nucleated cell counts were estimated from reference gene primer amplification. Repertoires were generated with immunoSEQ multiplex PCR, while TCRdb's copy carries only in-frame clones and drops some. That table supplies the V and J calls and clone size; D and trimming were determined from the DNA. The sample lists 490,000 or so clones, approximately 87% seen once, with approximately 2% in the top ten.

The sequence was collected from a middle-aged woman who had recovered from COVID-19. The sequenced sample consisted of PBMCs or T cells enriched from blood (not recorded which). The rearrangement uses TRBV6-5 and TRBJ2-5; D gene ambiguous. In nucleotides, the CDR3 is TGTGCCAGCAGTTACTCGTGGCAGATCCAAGAGACCCAGTACTTC. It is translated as CASSYSWQIQETQYF.